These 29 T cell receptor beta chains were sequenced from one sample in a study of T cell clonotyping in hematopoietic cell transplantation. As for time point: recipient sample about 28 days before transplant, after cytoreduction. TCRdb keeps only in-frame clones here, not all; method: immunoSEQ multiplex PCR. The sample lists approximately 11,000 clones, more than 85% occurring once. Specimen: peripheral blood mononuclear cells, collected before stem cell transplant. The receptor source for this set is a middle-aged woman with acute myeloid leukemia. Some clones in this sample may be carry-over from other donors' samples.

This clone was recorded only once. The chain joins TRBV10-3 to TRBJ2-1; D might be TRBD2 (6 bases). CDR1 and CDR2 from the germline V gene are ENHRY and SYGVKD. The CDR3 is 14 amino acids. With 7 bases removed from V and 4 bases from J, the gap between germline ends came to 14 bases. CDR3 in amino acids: CAITPGLPYNEQFF. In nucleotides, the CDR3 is TGTGCCATCACCCCGGGACTTCCTTACAATGAGCAGTTCTTC.

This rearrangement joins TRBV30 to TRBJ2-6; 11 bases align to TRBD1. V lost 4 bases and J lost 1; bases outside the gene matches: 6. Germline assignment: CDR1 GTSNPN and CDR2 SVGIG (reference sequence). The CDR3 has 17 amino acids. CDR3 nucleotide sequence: TGTGCCTGGAAGAGGGACAGGGGGTTGTCTGGGGCCAACGTCCTGACTTTC. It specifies CAWKRDRGLSGANVLTF.

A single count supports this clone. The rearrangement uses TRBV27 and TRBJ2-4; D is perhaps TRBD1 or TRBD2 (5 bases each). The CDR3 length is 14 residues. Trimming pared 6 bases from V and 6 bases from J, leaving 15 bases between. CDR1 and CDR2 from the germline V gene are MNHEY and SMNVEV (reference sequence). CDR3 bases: TGTGCCAGCAGGCCGGGGCAGGGAATAAACATTCAGTACTTC. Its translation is CASRPGQGINIQYF.

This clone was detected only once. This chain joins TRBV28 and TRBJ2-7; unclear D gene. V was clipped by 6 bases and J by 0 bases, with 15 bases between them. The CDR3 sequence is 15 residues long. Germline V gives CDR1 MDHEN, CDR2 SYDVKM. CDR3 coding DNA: TGTGCCAGCAGCCCCCTCAGCGCCCCCTCCTACGAGCAGTACTTC. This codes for CASSPLSAPSYEQYF.

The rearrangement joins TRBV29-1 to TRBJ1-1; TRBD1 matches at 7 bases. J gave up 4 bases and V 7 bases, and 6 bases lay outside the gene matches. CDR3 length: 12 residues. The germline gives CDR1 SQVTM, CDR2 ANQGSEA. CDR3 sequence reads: CSADRAGTEAFF. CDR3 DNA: TGCAGCGCAGACAGGGCGGGCACTGAAGCTTTCTTT.

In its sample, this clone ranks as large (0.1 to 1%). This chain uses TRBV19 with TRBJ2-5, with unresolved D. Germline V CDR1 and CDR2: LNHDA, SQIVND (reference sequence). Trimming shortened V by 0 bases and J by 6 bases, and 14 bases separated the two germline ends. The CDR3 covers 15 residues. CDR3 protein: CASSIDLSSWKTQYF. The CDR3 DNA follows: TGTGCCAGTAGTATAGATCTATCCAGTTGGAAGACCCAGTACTTC.

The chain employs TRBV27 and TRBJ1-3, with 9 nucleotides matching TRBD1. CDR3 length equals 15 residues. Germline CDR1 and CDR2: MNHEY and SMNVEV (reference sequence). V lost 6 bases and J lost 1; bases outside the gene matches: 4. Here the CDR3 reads CASRGQGSSGNTIYF. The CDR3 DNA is TGTGCCAGCAGGGGACAGGGTTCATCTGGAAACACCATATATTTT.

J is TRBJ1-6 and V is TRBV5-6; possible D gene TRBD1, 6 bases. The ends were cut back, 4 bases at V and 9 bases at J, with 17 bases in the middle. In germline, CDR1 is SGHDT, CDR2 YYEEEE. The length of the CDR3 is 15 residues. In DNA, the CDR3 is TGTGCCAGCAGCCCGAAGGCACAGGGAGGTTCACCCCTCCACTTT. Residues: CASSPKAQGGSPLHF.

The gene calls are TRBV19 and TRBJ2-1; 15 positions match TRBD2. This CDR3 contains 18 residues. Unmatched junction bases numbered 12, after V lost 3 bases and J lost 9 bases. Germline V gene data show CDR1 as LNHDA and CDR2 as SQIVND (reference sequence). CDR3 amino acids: CASSILFWTSGRAVEQFF. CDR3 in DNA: TGTGCCAGTAGTATTCTCTTTTGGACTAGCGGGAGGGCCGTTGAGCAGTTCTTC.

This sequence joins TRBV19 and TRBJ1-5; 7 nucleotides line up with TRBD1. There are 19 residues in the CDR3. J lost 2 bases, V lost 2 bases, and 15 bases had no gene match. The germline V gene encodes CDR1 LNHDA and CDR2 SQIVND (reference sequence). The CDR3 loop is CASSISGPYRGLGNQPQHF. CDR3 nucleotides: TGTGCCAGTAGTATAAGTGGCCCATACAGGGGACTAGGCAATCAGCCCCAGCATTTT.

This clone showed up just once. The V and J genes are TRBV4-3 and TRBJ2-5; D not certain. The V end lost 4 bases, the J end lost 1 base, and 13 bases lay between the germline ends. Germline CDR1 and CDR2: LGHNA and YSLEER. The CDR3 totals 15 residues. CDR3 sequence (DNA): TGCGCCAGCAGCCCTACCGGGCAGACCCAAGAGACCCAGTACTTC. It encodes CASSPTGQTQETQYF.

The CDR3 DNA reads TGTGCCAGCAGCTGGGCTAGCGAGAGCACAGATACGCAGTATTTT. Protein sequence: CASSWASESTDTQYF. This chain links TRBV7-9 with TRBJ2-3; D may be TRBD2 (6 bases). Trimming removed 4 bases at V and 0 bases at J, with 11 bases between. Germline V CDR1 and CDR2: SEHNR, FQNEAQ (reference sequence). The CDR3 covers 15 residues.

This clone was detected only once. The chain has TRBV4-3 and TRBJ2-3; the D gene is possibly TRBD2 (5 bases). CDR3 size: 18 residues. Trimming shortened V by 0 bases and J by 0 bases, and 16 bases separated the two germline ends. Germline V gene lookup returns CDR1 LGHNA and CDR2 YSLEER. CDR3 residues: CASSQDLPGLSSTDTQYF. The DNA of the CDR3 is TGCGCCAGCAGCCAAGATCTTCCCGGACTTTCTAGCACAGATACGCAGTATTTT.

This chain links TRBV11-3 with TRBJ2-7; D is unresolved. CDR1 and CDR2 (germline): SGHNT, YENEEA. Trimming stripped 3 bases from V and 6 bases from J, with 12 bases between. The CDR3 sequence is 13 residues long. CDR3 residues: CASSLRNGPEQYF. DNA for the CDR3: TGTGCCAGCAGCTTGAGAAACGGACCCGAGCAGTACTTC.

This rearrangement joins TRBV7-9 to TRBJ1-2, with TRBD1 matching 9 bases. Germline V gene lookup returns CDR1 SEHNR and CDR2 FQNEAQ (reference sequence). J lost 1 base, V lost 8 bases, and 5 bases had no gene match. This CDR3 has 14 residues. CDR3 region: CASARQGVNYGYTF. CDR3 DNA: TGTGCCAGCGCTCGACAGGGGGTTAACTATGGCTACACCTTC.

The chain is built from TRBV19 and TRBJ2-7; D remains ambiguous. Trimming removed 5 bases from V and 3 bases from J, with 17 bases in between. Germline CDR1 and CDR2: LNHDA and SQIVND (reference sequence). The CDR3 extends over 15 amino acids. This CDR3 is CASSRAESPYYEQYF. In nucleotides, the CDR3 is TGTGCCAGTAGTCGGGCCGAATCCCCTTACTACGAGCAGTACTTC. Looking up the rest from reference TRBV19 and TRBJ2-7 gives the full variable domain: DGGITQSPKYLFRKEGQNVTLSCEQNLNHDAMYWYRQDPGQGLRLIYYSQIVNDFQKGDIAEGYSVSREKKESFPLTVTSAQKNPTAFYLCASSRAESPYYEQYFGPGTRLTVT.

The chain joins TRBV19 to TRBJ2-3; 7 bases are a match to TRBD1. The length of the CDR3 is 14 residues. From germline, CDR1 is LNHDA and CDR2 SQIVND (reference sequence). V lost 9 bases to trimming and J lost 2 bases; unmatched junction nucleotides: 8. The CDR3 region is CASQTGTSTDTQYF. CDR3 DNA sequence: TGTGCCAGCCAGACAGGGACCTCCACAGATACGCAGTATTTT.

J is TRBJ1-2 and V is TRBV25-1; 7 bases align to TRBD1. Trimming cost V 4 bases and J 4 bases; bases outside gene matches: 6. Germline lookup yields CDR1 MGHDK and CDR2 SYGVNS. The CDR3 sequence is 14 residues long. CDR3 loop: CASSASGTVYGYTF. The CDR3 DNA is TGTGCCAGCAGTGCCTCCGGGACAGTCTATGGCTACACCTTC.

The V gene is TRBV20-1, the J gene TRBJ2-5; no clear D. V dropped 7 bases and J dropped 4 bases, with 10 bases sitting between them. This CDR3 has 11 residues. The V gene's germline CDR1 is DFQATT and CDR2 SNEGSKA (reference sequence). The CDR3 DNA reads TGCAGTGAAGTTTTGGGAGAGACCCAGTACTTC. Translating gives CSEVLGETQYF.

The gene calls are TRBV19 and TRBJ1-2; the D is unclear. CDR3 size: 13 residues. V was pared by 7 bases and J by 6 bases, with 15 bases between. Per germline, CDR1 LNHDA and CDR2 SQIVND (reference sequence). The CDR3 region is CASTPDRSNGYTF. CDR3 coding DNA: TGTGCCAGTACCCCGGACCGAAGTAATGGCTACACCTTC.

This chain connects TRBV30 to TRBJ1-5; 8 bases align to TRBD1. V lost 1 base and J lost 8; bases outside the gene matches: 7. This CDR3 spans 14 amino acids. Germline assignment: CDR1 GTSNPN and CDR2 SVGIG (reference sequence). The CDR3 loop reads CAWSGTGFFEPQHF. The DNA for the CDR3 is TGTGCCTGGAGTGGGACAGGGTTCTTTGAGCCCCAGCATTTT. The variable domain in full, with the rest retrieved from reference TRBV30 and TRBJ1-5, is SQTIHQWPATLVQPVGSPLSLECTVEGTSNPNLYWYRQAAGRGLQLLFYSVGIGQISSEVPQNLSASRPQDRQFILSSKKLLLSDSGFYLCAWSGTGFFEPQHFGDGTRLSIL.

CDR3 loop: CASSYRTENTGELFF. DNA of the CDR3: TGTGCCAGCAGCTATCGGACAGAGAACACCGGGGAGCTGTTTTTT. The chain is built from TRBV7-2 and TRBJ2-2, with D maybe TRBD1 (6 bases). Germline V gene lookup returns CDR1 SGHTA and CDR2 FQGNSA. CDR3 length equals 15 residues. The V gene lost 4 bases and the J gene lost 1 base, with 10 bases spanning the gap.

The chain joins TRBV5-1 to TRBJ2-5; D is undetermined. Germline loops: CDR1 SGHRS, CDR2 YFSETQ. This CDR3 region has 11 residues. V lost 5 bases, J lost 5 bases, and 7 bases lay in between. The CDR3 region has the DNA TGCGCCAGCAGTCATGGTGAGACCCAGTACTTC. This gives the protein CASSHGETQYF.

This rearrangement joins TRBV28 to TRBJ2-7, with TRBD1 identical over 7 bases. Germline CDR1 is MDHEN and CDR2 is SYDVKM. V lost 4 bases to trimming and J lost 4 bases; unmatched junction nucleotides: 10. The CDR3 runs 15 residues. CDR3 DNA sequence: TGTGCCAGCAGTTCTCTTCCGGGACAGAGTTACGAGCAGTACTTC. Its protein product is CASSSLPGQSYEQYF.

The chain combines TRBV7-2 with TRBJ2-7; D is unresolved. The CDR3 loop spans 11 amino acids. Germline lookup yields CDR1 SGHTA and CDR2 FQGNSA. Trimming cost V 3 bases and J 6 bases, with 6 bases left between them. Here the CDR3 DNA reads TGTGCCAGCAGCTTTGGCCTCGAGCAGTACTTC. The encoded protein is CASSFGLEQYF.

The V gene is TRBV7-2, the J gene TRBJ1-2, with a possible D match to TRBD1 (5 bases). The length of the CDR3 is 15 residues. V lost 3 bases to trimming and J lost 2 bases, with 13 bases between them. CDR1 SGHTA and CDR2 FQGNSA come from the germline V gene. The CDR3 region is CASSFSGDLNYGYTF. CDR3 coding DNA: TGTGCCAGCAGCTTTTCCGGGGACCTCAACTATGGCTACACCTTC.

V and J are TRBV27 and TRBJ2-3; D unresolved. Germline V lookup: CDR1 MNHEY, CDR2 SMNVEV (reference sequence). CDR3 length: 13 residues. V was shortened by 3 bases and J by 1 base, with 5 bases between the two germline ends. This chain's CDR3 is CASSFLGTDTQYF. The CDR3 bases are TGTGCCAGCAGTTTTTTGGGCACAGATACGCAGTATTTT.

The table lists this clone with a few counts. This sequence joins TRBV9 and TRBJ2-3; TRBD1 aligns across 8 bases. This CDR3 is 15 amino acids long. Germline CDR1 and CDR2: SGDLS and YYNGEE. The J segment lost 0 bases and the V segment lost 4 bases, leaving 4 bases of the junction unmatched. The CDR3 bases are TGTGCCAGCAGCTTTCGACAGGGGAGCACAGATACGCAGTATTTT. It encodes CASSFRQGSTDTQYF.

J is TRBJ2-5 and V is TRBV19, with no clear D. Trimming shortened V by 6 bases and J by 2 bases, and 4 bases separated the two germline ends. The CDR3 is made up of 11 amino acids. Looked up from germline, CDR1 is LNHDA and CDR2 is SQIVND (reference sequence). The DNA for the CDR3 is TGTGCCAGTAGGCAACAAGAGACCCAGTACTTC. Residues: CASRQQETQYF.